Listed below are T cell receptor beta chains from one sample, sequenced in a study of CD4 T cells in relation to SARS-CoV-2 and coronaviruses. The data were produced by immunoSEQ multiplex PCR, yet TCRdb's version contains in-frame clones alone and is incomplete. The data hold some 21,000 clones, with more than 65% observed a single time. Their specific antigens are unknown. The sample was CD4+ T cells from PBMCs, cultured in vitro. All receptors come from a human donor in good health. CDR3s leave out the opening cysteine and the closing phenylalanine or tryptophan. The size entry is marked missing in some rows and otherwise reads once, few, many or a size class.

length	J	size	V	CDR3
15	TRBJ2-5	NA	TRBV3-1/TRBV3-2	ASSQVWGHRTGETQY
11	TRBJ2-7	NA	TRBV12-3/TRBV12-4	ASSLNWAGEQY
10	TRBJ1-2	NA	TRBV5-6	ASSSDSYGYT
12	TRBJ1-5	NA	TRBV7-2	ASMPGGSNQPQH
9	TRBJ2-1	NA	TRBV12-3/TRBV12-4	ASSLLREQF
14	TRBJ1-6	NA	TRBV6-5	ASSYEPSSYNSPLH
11	TRBJ1-1	NA	TRBV5-6	ASSKDRNTEAF
13	TRBJ2-1	NA	TRBV7-9	ASSFKQGDKNEQF
12	TRBJ2-3	NA	TRBV2	ASSERGGPDTQY
14	TRBJ2-1	once	TRBV2	ASRDWMVNSYNEQF
14	TRBJ2-3	NA	TRBV5-4	ASSLMTGGSTDTQY
13	TRBJ2-5	NA	TRBV2	ASRRGGGSQETQY
11	TRBJ1-1	NA	TRBV3-1/TRBV3-2	ASGTDLNTEAF
11	TRBJ1-5	NA	TRBV10-1	APPAGLRQPQH
14	TRBJ1-5	NA	TRBV6-6	ASSYGTGRGNQPQH
12	TRBJ1-5	NA	TRBV6-5	ASSRQGAGQPQH
12	TRBJ1-4	few	TRBV7-3	ASSLRGFGEKLF
12	TRBJ1-4	NA	TRBV2	ASSETNSGEKLF
10	TRBJ1-2	NA	TRBV21-1	ASSKENCGYT
11	TRBJ2-3	NA	TRBV25-1	ASSRFFTDTQY
12	TRBJ2-7	NA	TRBV5-1	ASSLDSPRSEQY
12	TRBJ2-5	NA	TRBV19	ASSPGLAGETQY
14	TRBJ1-5	NA	TRBV10-3	AISQSSFRGGQPQH
14	TRBJ1-4	NA	TRBV11-2	ASSPGGGQGNEKLF
10	TRBJ2-1	NA	TRBV11-3	ASSDVYNEQF
17	TRBJ2-5	NA	TRBV4-3	ASSPDFKAGRPGGETQY
13	TRBJ2-6	NA	TRBV7-2	ASSDYRAGANVLT
11	TRBJ2-7	NA	TRBV19	ASSMAEGHEQY
13	TRBJ2-5	few	TRBV5-1	ASSLAGQGMRTQY
13	TRBJ1-5	NA	TRBV19	ASQTRPRSNQPQH
11	TRBJ1-4	few	TRBV29-1	SVTTGFGEKLF